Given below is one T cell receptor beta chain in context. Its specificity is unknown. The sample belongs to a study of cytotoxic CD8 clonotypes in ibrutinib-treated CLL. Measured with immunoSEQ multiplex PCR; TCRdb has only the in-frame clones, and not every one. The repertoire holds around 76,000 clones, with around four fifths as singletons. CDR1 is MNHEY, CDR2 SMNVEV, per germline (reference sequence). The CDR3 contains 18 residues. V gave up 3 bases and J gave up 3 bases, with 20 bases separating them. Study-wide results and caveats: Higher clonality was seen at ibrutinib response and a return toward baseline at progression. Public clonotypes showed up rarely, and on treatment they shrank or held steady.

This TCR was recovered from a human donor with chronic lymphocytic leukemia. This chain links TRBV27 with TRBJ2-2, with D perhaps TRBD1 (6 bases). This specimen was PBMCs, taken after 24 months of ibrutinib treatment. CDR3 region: CASSFHTGTAGDTGELFF. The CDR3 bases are TGTGCCAGCAGTTTCCATACAGGAACTGCAGGGGACACCGGGGAGCTGTTTTTT.